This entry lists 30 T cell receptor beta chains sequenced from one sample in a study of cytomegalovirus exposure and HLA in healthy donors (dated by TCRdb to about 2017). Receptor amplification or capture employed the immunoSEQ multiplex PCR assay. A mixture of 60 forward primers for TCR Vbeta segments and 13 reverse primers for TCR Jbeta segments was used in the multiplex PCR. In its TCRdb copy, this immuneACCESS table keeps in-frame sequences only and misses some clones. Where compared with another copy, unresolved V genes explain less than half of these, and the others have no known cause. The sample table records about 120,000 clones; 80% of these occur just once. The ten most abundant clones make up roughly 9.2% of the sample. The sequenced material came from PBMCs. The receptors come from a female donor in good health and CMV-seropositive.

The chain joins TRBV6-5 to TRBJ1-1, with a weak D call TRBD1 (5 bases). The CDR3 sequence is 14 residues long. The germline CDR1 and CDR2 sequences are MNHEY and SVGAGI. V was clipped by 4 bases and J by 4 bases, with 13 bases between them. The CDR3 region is CASSSNGGSTEAFF. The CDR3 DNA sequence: TGTGCCAGCAGTTCCAACGGGGGGTCCACTGAAGCTTTCTTT.

CDR3 in DNA: TGTGCCAGCTCCGTGGACTTGAACACTGAAGCTTTCTTT. It yields the protein CASSVDLNTEAFF. The chain has TRBV18 and TRBJ1-1, with D unresolved. Germline CDR1 reads KGHSH; CDR2 reads LQKENI. Trimming pared 6 bases from V and 0 bases from J, leaving 8 bases between. The CDR3 is 13 residues long. Looking up the rest from reference TRBV18 and TRBJ1-1 gives the full variable domain: NAGVMQNPRHLVRRRGQEARLRCSPMKGHSHVYWYRQLPEEGLKFMVYLQKENIIDESGMPKERFSAEFPKEGPSILRIQQVVRGDSAAYFCASSVDLNTEAFFGQGTRLTVV.

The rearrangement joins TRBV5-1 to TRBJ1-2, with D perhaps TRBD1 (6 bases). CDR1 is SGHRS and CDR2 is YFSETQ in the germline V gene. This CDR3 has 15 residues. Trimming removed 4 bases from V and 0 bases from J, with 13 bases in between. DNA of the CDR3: TGCGCCAGCAGCGTCGGACAGCAGACTAACTATGGCTACACCTTC. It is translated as CASSVGQQTNYGYTF.

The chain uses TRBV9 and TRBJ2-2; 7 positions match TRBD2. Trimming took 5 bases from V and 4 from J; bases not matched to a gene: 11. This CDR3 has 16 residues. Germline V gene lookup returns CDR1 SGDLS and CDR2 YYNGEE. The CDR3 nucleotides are TGTGCCAGCAGTCACGGGCCCGGGGGGTCCACCGGGGAGCTGTTTTTT. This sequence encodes CASSHGPGGSTGELFF.

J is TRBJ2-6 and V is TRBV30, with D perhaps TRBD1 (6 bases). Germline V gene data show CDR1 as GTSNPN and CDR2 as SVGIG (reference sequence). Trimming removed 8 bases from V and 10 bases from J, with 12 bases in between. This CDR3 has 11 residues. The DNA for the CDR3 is TGTGCCAGGGGGAATTCAAACGTCCTGACTTTC. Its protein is CARGNSNVLTF.

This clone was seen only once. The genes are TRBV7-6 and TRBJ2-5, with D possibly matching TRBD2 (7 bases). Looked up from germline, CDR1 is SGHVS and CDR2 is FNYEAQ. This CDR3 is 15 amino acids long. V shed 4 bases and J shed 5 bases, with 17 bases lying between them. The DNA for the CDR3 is TGTGCCAGCAGCTCGACCCCGGGGGGCCGGGAGACCCAGTACTTC. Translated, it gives CASSSTPGGRETQYF.

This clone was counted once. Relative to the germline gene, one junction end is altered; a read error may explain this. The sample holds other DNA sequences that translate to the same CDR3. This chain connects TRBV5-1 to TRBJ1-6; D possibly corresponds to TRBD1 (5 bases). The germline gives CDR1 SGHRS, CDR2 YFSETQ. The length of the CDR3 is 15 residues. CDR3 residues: CASSLRQGGNSPLHF. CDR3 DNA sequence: TGCGCCAGCAGCTTGAGGCAGGGAGGGAATTCCCCCCTCCACTTT.

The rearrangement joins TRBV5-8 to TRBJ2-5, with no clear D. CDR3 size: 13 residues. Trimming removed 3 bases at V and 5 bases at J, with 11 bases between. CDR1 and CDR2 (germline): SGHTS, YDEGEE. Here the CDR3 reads CASSSTFRETQYF. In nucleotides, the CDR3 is TGTGCCAGCAGCTCGACATTCCGGGAGACCCAGTACTTC.

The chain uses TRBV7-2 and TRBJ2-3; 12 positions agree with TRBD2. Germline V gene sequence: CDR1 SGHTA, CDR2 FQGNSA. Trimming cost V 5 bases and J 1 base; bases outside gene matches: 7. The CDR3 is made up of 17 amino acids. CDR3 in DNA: TGTGCCAGCAGCACCCGACTAGCGGGGGACCGCACAGATACGCAGTATTTT. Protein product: CASSTRLAGDRTDTQYF.

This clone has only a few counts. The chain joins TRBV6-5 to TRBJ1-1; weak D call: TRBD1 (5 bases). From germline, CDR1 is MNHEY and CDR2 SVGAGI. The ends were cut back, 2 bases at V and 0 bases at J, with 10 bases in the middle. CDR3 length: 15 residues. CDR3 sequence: CASSYQGTMNTEAFF. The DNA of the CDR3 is TGTGCCAGCAGTTACCAGGGCACCATGAACACTGAAGCTTTCTTT.

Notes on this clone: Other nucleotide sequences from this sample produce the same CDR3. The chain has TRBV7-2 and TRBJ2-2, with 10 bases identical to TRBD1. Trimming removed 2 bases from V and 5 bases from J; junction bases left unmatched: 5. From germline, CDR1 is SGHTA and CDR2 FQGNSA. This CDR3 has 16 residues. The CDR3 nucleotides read TGTGCCAGCAGCTTAAGACAGGGGGCTGGGACCGGGGAGCTGTTTTTT. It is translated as CASSLRQGAGTGELFF.

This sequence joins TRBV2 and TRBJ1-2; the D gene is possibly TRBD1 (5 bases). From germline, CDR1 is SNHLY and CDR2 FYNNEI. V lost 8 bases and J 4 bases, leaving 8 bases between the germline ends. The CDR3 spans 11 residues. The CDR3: CASGTSYGYTF. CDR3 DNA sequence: TGTGCCAGCGGGACTTCCTATGGCTACACCTTC.

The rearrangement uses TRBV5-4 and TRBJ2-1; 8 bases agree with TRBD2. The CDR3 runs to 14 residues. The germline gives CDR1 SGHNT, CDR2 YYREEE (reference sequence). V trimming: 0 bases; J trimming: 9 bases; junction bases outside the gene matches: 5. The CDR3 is CASSLAGGPSEQFF. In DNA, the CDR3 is TGTGCCAGCAGCTTGGCGGGGGGGCCCAGTGAGCAGTTCTTC. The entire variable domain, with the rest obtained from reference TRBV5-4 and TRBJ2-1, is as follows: ETGVTQSPTHLIKTRGQQVTLRCSSQSGHNTVSWYQQALGQGPQFIFQYYREEENGRGNFPPRFSGLQFPNYSSELNVNALELDDSALYLCASSLAGGPSEQFFGPGTRLTVL.

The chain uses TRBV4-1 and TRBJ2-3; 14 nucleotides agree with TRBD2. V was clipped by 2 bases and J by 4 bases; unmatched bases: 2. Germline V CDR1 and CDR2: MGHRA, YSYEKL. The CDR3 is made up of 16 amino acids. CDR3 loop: CASSQQGLAGADTQYF. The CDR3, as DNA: TGCGCCAGCAGCCAACAGGGACTAGCGGGGGCAGATACGCAGTATTTT.

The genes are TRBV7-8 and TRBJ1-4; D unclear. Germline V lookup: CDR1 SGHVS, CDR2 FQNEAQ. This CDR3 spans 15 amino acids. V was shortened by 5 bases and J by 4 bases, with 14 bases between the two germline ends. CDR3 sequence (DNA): TGTGCCAGCAGCCCCTCCGGAGCCAATAATGAAAAACTGTTTTTT. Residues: CASSPSGANNEKLFF.

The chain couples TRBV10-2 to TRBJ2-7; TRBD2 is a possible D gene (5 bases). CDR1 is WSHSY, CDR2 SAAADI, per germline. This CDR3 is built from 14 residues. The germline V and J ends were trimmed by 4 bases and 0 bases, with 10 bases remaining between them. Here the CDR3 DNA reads TGCGCCAGCAGTGGGACTGGCAGCTCCTACGAGCAGTACTTC. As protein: CASSGTGSSYEQYF.

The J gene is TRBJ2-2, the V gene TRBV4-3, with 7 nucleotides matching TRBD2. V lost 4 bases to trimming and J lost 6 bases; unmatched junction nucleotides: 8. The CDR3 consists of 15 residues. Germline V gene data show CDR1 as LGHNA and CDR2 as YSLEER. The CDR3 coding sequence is TGCGCCAGCAGCCTTGGACTAGGGACTCCCGGGGAGCTGTTTTTT. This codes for CASSLGLGTPGELFF.

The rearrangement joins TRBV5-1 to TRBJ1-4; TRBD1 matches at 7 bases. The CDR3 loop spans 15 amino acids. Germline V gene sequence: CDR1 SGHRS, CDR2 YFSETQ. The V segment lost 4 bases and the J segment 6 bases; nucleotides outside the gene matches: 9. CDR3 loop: CASSRTGAMDEKLFF. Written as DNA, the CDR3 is TGCGCCAGCAGCCGAACAGGGGCTATGGATGAAAAACTGTTTTTT.

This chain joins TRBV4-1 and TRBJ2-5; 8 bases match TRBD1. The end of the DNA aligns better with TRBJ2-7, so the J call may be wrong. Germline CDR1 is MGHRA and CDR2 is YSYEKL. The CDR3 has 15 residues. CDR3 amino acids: CASSQGTGLSYEQYF. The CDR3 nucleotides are TGCGCCAGCAGCCAAGGGACAGGGCTTTCCTACGAGCAGTACTTC.

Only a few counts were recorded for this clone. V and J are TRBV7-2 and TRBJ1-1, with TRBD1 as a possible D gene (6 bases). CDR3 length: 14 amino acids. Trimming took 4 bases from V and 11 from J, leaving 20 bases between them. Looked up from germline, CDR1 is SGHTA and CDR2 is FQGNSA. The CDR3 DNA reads TGTGCCAGCAGCTGGGTACCACAGGGCTCATCGGCTTTCTTT. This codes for CASSWVPQGSSAFF. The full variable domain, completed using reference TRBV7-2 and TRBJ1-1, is GAGVSQSPSNKVTEKGKDVELRCDPISGHTALYWYRQSLGQGLEFLIYFQGNSAPDKSGLPSDRFSAERTGGSVSTLTIQRTQQEDSAVYLCASSWVPQGSSAFFGQGTRLTVV.

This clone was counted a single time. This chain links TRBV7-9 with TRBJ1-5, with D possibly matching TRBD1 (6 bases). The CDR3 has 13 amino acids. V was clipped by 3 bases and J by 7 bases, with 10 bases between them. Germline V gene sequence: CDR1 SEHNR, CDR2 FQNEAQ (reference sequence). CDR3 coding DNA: TGTGCCAGCAGCTTCGGACAGACCCAGCCCCAGCATTTT. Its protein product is CASSFGQTQPQHF. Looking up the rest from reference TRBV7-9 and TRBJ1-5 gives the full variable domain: DTGVSQNPRHKITKRGQNVTFRCDPISEHNRLYWYRQTLGQGPEFLTYFQNEAQLEKSRLLSDRFSAERPKGSFSTLEIQRTEQGDSAMYLCASSFGQTQPQHFGDGTRLSIL.

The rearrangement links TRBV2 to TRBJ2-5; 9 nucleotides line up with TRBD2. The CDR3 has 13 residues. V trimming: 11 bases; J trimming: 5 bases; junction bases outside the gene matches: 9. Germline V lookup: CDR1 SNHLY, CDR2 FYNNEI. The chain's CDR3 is CAGSGGKGETQYF. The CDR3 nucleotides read TGTGCCGGTAGCGGGGGAAAAGGGGAGACCCAGTACTTC.

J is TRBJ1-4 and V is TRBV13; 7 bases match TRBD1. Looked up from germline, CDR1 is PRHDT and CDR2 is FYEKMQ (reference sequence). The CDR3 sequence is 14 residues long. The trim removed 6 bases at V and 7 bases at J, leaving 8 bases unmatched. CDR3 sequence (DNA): TGTGCCAGCAGTTCACAGGGGCCCCCTGAAAAACTGTTTTTT. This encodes CASSSQGPPEKLFF.

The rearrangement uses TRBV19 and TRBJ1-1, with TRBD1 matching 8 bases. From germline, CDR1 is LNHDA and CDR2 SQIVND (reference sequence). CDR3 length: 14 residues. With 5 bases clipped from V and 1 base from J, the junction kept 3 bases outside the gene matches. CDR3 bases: TGTGCCAGTAGTTCGCAGGGGGCGAACACTGAAGCTTTCTTT. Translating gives CASSSQGANTEAFF.

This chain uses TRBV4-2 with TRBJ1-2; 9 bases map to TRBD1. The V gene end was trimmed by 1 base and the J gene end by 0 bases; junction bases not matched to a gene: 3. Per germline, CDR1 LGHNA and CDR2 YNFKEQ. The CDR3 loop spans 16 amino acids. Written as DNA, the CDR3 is TGTGCCAGCAGCCAAGGGGGACAGGGTTCTAACTATGGCTACACCTTC. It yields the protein CASSQGGQGSNYGYTF.

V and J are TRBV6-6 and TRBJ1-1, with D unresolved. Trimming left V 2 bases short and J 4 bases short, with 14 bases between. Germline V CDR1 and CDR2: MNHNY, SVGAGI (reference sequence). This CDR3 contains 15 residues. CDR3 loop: CASSYPTGSRTEAFF. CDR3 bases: TGTGCCAGCAGTTACCCGACTGGGTCCCGCACTGAAGCTTTCTTT.

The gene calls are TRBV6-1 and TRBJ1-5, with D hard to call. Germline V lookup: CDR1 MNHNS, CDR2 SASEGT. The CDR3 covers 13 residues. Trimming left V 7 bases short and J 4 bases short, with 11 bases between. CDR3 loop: CASTSYGNQPQHF. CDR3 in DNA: TGTGCCAGCACCTCATACGGGAATCAGCCCCAGCATTTT.

CDR3 nucleotides: TGCAGCGTTGGGGGTTTAAGCGGGGAGAGCACAGATACGCAGTATTTT. As protein: CSVGGLSGESTDTQYF. The chain joins TRBV29-1 to TRBJ2-3; 7 bases are a match to TRBD2. Germline V gene lookup returns CDR1 SQVTM and CDR2 ANQGSEA. The CDR3 is 16 amino acids. Trimming removed 4 bases from V and 0 bases from J; junction bases left unmatched: 10.

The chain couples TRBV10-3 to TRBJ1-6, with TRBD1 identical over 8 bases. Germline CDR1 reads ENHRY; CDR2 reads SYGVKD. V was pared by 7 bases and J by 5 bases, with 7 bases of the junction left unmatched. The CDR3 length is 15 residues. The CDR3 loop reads CAINPGTGDNSPLHF. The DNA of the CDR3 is TGTGCCATCAACCCGGGGACAGGCGATAATTCACCCCTCCACTTT.

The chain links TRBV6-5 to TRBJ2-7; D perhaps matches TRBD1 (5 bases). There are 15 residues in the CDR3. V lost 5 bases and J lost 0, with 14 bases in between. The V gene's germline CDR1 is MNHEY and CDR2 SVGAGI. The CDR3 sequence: CASSKGYGSSYEQYF. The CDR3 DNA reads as TGTGCCAGCAGTAAGGGGTACGGAAGCTCCTACGAGCAGTACTTC.